This TCR beta chain was documented in a study of T cells in Graves' hyperthyroidism and ophthalmopathy. Findings and limits, study-wide: Also found in blood were most expanded thyroid clonotypes above 0.001. Separation of ophthalmopathy from stable hyperthyroidism was achieved by a 13 V-J model.

CDR1 and CDR2 (germline): SGHTA, FQGNSA. The CDR3 is 13 residues long. V lost 5 bases and J 2 bases, leaving 9 bases between the germline ends. TCR beta CDR3 region amplification was performed from RNA transcripts. HTBI primers were employed in a first-round RT-PCR of the TCR CDR3. MiXCR, applied by TCRdb to the multiplex PCR reads, yields one record per CDR3 protein. The sample consists of 300,000 to 400,000 distinct CDR3 sequences, about 15% of them appearing once. Graves' hyperthyroidism is called stable when ophthalmopathy does not progress within 18 months. The study based diagnoses on clinical symptoms, serum thyroxine and TRAb, thyroid ultrasound and orbital computed tomography. This clonotype came up many times. Its matching antigen is unknown.

Material: blood. The receptor's source is a young woman with Graves' hyperthyroidism. The genes are TRBV7-2 and TRBJ1-1, with no clear D. The CDR3 spells CASSGVANTEAFF. The CDR3 region has the DNA TGTGCCAGCAGCGGAGTGGCAAACACTGAAGCTTTCTTT.